A selection of T cell receptor beta chains follows, all from one sample in a study of T-cell memory formation after mild COVID-19. One entry per CDR3 protein results from TCRdb running MiXCR on the 5' RACE reads. The table records around 470,000 distinct CDR3 sequences, around 19% of them present only once. Material for sequencing was PBMCs or a T cell subset sorted from them (not recorded which). The origin of the receptors is an adult woman who had mild COVID-19 (a few samples of this study predate the infection). Cell type and time point are not known. CDR3s include the opening cysteine and the closing phenylalanine or tryptophan. A D gene is named only where the DNA matches it firmly. Where a row states a size, it is once, few, many or the class of an expanded clone; other rows omit it.

J,D,V,size,CDR3,DNA
TRBJ2-3,TRBD1,TRBV11-1,few,CASSSHRGSDTQYF,TGTGCCAGCAGCTCCCACAGGGGGTCCGATACGCAGTATTTT
TRBJ2-4,NA,TRBV7-9,NA,CAGSPEGAGVTKNIQYF,TGTGCCGGCAGCCCTGAGGGGGCGGGAGTAACCAAAAACATTCAGTACTTC
TRBJ1-2,NA,TRBV29-1,few,CSVEAGQNYGYTF,TGCAGCGTTGAAGCCGGGCAAAACTATGGCTACACCTTC
TRBJ2-5,TRBD1,TRBV29-1,NA,CSVELGEPGQGTKETQYF,TGCAGCGTTGAGCTGGGTGAACCGGGACAGGGAACGAAAGAGACCCAGTACTTC
TRBJ1-1,TRBD1,TRBV4-1,NA,CASSQQGQGGTEAFF,TGCGCCAGCAGCCAACAGGGACAGGGGGGCACTGAAGCTTTCTTT
TRBJ2-3,NA,TRBV7-3,NA,CASSLVGLGTDTQYF,TGTGCCAGCAGCTTAGTGGGTCTGGGCACAGATACGCAGTATTTT
TRBJ2-7,NA,TRBV4-1,many,CASRRDKDGSSYEQYF,TGCGCCAGCAGACGAGACAAGGACGGGAGCTCCTACGAGCAGTACTTC
TRBJ2-7,NA,TRBV4-1,NA,CASSQDAPWAGWNEQYF,TGCGCCAGCAGCCAAGATGCCCCGTGGGCAGGATGGAACGAGCAGTACTTC
TRBJ2-1,NA,TRBV7-6,NA,CASSLAGGLHNEQFF,TGTGCCAGCAGCTTAGCGGGAGGTCTCCACAATGAGCAGTTCTTC
TRBJ2-1,NA,TRBV19,NA,CASSITRGNEQFF,TGTGCCAGTAGTATCACTAGAGGCAATGAGCAGTTCTTC
TRBJ2-1,NA,TRBV7-6,few,CASSLGESYNEQFF,TGTGCCAGCAGCTTAGGGGAATCCTACAATGAGCAGTTCTTC
TRBJ2-3,TRBD1,TRBV13,few,CASSSTGKVDTQYF,TGTGCCAGCAGCTCGACAGGGAAGGTGGATACGCAGTATTTT
TRBJ2-7,TRBD1,TRBV27,NA,CASSPTGIPYEQYF,TGTGCCAGCAGCCCGACAGGGATCCCCTACGAGCAGTACTTC
TRBJ2-7,NA,TRBV24-1,few,CATSDSDPSGPYYEQYF,TGTGCCACCAGTGATTCCGACCCCTCCGGGCCCTACTACGAGCAGTACTTC
TRBJ2-1,TRBD2,TRBV5-4,few,CASSPGGAGDYNEQFF,TGTGCCAGCAGCCCCGGTGGAGCGGGAGACTACAATGAGCAGTTCTTC
TRBJ1-2,NA,TRBV27,NA,CATLGGTLYGYTF,TGTGCCACCCTCGGGGGGACTCTCTATGGCTACACCTTC
TRBJ1-4,NA,TRBV12-3/TRBV12-4,NA,CASSSHAEKLFF,TGTGCCAGCAGTTCCCACGCCGAAAAACTGTTTTTT
TRBJ2-3,TRBD1,TRBV14,NA,CASSQGVRGLTDTQYF,TGTGCCAGCAGCCAAGGAGTCAGGGGGCTAACAGATACGCAGTATTTT
TRBJ2-3,NA,TRBV12-3/TRBV12-4,NA,CASSGTPSTDTQYF,TGTGCCAGCAGTGGGACACCCAGCACAGATACGCAGTATTTT
TRBJ1-3,TRBD1,TRBV5-1,NA,CASSVTGESGNTIYF,TGCGCCAGCAGCGTAACAGGGGAGTCTGGAAACACCATATATTTT
TRBJ2-7,TRBD2,TRBV11-2,many,CASSLVTSGPTYEQYF,TGTGCCAGCAGCTTAGTGACTAGCGGGCCTACCTACGAGCAGTACTTC
TRBJ2-1,TRBD1,TRBV5-6,few,CASSWGQKSSYNEQFF,TGTGCCAGCAGCTGGGGACAGAAGAGCTCCTACAATGAGCAGTTCTTC
TRBJ2-7,NA,TRBV5-1,NA,CASSFDSNSYEQYF,TGCGCCAGCAGCTTCGACAGTAACTCCTACGAGCAGTACTTC
TRBJ2-1,NA,TRBV6-5,NA,CASRGSGYEQFF,TGTGCCAGCAGGGGGTCCGGGTATGAGCAGTTCTTC
TRBJ2-3,TRBD2,TRBV7-3,NA,CASSLGLAGGIDTQYF,TGTGCCAGCAGCTTAGGACTAGCGGGAGGGATAGATACGCAGTATTTT
TRBJ2-7,NA,TRBV4-1,NA,CASSQGTVQGYEQYF,TGCGCCAGCAGCCAAGGGACGGTCCAGGGGTACGAGCAGTACTTC
TRBJ2-2,NA,TRBV11-3,NA,CASSLGGSFDNTGELFF,TGTGCCAGCAGCTTAGGTGGCAGCTTTGATAACACCGGGGAGCTGTTTTTT
TRBJ1-6,TRBD1,TRBV4-2,NA,CASSKDLGQGNPPLHF,TGTGCCAGCAGCAAAGATCTGGGACAGGGGAATCCACCCCTCCACTTT
TRBJ2-7,TRBD2,TRBV7-9,NA,CASSLAHISGVISYEQYF,TGTGCCAGCAGCTTAGCCCATATTAGCGGGGTGATCTCCTACGAGCAGTACTTC
TRBJ1-1,NA,TRBV5-1,NA,CASSLGDTYTEAFF,TGCGCCAGCAGCTTGGGGGACACCTACACTGAAGCTTTCTTT
TRBJ2-5,NA,TRBV15,NA,CATSRDQGGLKTQYF,TGTGCCACCAGCAGAGATCAAGGGGGGCTAAAGACCCAGTACTTC
TRBJ2-2,NA,TRBV29-1,NA,CSVVKNRVTGELFF,TGCAGCGTTGTAAAAAACAGGGTCACCGGGGAGCTGTTTTTT
TRBJ1-1,NA,TRBV28,many,CASSLEAGDWNTEAFF,TGTGCCAGCAGTTTAGAGGCAGGGGATTGGAACACTGAAGCTTTCTTT
TRBJ2-6,NA,TRBV5-1,few,CASSRTLSGANVLTF,TGCGCCAGCAGCCGGACCCTCTCTGGGGCCAACGTCCTGACTTTC
TRBJ1-1,NA,TRBV3-1,NA,CASSQASTEAFF,TGTGCCAGCAGCCAGGCAAGCACTGAAGCTTTCTTT
TRBJ2-7,NA,TRBV21-1,NA,CASSDTGTASSYEQYF,TGTGCCAGCAGCGACACCGGGACAGCGAGCTCCTACGAGCAGTACTTC
TRBJ2-1,TRBD2,TRBV24-1,many,CATSDSFGRETYNEQFF,TGTGCCACCAGTGACTCCTTCGGGAGGGAAACCTACAATGAGCAGTTCTTC
TRBJ2-5,NA,TRBV11-2,once,CASSPGQPLAYRETQYF,TGTGCCAGCAGCCCTGGTCAACCGCTAGCTTACAGGGAGACCCAGTACTTC
TRBJ2-1,TRBD1,TRBV6-1,few,CASSALDRGGNEQFF,TGTGCCAGCAGCGCCTTGGACAGGGGTGGTAATGAGCAGTTCTTC
TRBJ2-1,NA,TRBV7-3,NA,CASSKPPTNEQFF,TGTGCCAGCAGCAAACCCCCTACGAATGAGCAGTTCTTC
TRBJ1-2,NA,TRBV7-2,few,CASSLVSTQLANYGYTF,TGTGCCAGCAGCTTAGTTTCAACGCAGTTAGCTAACTATGGCTACACCTTC
TRBJ1-5,TRBD1,TRBV20-1,NA,CSAFEGGHYSNQPQHF,TGCAGTGCTTTCGAAGGGGGCCACTATAGCAATCAGCCCCAGCATTTT
TRBJ2-5,TRBD1,TRBV19,NA,CASSMNRGPYQETQYF,TGTGCCAGTAGTATGAACAGGGGGCCGTACCAAGAGACCCAGTACTTC
TRBJ2-1,TRBD2,TRBV7-3,few,CASSLTVIAGGNNEQFF,TGTGCCAGCAGCTTAACGGTCATAGCGGGGGGAAACAATGAGCAGTTCTTC
TRBJ1-1,NA,TRBV4-3,NA,CASSQEVGLNTEAFF,TGCGCCAGCAGCCAAGAGGTGGGTCTGAACACTGAAGCTTTCTTT